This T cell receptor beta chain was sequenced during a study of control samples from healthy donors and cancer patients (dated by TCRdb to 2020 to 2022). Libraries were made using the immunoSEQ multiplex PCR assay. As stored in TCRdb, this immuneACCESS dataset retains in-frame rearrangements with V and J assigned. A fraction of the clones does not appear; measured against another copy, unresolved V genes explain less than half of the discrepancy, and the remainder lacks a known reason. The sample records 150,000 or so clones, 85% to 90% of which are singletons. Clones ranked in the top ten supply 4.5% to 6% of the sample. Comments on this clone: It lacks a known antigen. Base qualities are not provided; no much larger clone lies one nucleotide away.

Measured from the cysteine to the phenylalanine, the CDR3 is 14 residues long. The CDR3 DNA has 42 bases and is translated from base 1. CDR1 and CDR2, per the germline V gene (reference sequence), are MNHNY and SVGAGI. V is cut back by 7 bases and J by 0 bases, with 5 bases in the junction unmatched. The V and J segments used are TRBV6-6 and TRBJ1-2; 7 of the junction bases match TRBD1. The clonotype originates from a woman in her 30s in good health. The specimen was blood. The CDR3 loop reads CASTGQEANYGYTF. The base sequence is TGTGCCAGCACCGGACAGGAAGCTAACTATGGCTACACCTTC.